The 27 T cell receptor beta chains given below trace back to one sample, sequenced in a study of T cells in Graves' hyperthyroidism and ophthalmopathy. The TCR beta CDR3 regions underwent amplification using RNA transcripts as the source. RT-PCR in the first round (using the HTBI primer set) targeted the TCR CDR3. TCRdb reprocessed the multiplex PCR reads with MiXCR, giving one entry per CDR3 protein. The data show approximately 400,000 distinct CDR3 sequences, approximately 14% seen once. The specimen sequenced was blood. The source is a woman aged 18-30 years with Graves' hyperthyroidism.

This clonotype was observed many times. This chain links TRBV7-2 with TRBJ2-3; the match to TRBD2 covers 11 bases. Germline trimming cut 6 bases from V and 6 bases from J; bases unmatched to any gene: 2. The CDR3 is 13 amino acids. Germline values: CDR1 SGHTA, CDR2 FQGNSA. The CDR3 DNA reads TGTGCCAGCAGTACTAGCGGGGGCGATACGCAGTATTTT. This gives the protein CASSTSGGDTQYF.

This chain links TRBV11-3 with TRBJ2-1; 12 nucleotides line up with TRBD2. The CDR3 runs to 17 residues. V lost 4 bases and J lost 7; bases outside the gene matches: 11. Germline loops: CDR1 SGHNT, CDR2 YENEEA. The CDR3 here is CASSSRTSGTPWNEQFF. Here the CDR3 DNA reads TGTGCCAGCAGCTCTCGGACTAGCGGGACCCCGTGGAATGAGCAGTTCTTC. Combining the CDR3 with reference TRBV11-3 and TRBJ2-1 gives the whole variable domain EAGVVQSPRYKIIEKKQPVAFWCNPISGHNTLYWYLQNLGQGPELLIRYENEEAVDDSQLPKDRFSAERLKGVDSTLKIQPAELGDSAVYLCASSSRTSGTPWNEQFFGPGTRLTVL.

As concerns this clonotype: With a much larger clone just one base away, this may be a read error. The V and J genes are TRBV29-1 and TRBJ2-2; D gene ambiguous. Germline V lookup: CDR1 SQVTM, CDR2 ANQGSEA. Trimming cost V 8 bases and J 4 bases, with 20 bases left between them. The CDR3 sequence is 15 residues long. The CDR3 DNA is TGCAGCCTCCCCATTAGGGCGGTAAGCACCGGGGAGCTGTTTTTT. It translates to CSLPIRAVSTGELFF.

This clonotype was counted many times. This rearrangement joins TRBV6-1 to TRBJ2-2; D may be TRBD1 (5 bases). The CDR3 runs 15 residues. The V end was cut by 5 bases, the J end by 1 base, with 11 bases between. Germline CDR1 and CDR2: MNHNS and SASEGT. The CDR3 is CASSFDRLNTGELFF. The CDR3 nucleotides are TGTGCCAGCAGTTTTGACAGATTGAACACCGGGGAGCTGTTTTTT.

Ten or more counts support this clonotype. V gene TRBV11-2 combines with J gene TRBJ2-1; D is unresolved. Germline V gene sequence: CDR1 SGHAT, CDR2 FQNNGV. This CDR3 is 11 amino acids long. V lost 3 bases and J lost 12, with 9 bases in between. The CDR3 here is CASSLGYWQFF. The CDR3 region has the DNA TGTGCCAGCAGCTTGGGTTATTGGCAGTTCTTC.

The chain employs TRBV6-2 or TRBV6-3 and TRBJ1-3; D gene ambiguous. The length of the CDR3 is 13 residues. Germline V gives CDR1 MNHEY, CDR2 SVGEGT. Between the trimmed V and J ends, which lost 6 bases and 2 bases, there was a span of 8 bases. CDR3 protein: CASSVFAGNTIYF. As DNA, the CDR3 is TGTGCCAGCAGCGTATTCGCTGGAAACACCATATATTTT.

This clonotype was found many times. This chain uses TRBV30 with TRBJ2-2; TRBD2 matches at 9 bases. The J segment lost 7 bases and the V segment lost 5 bases, leaving 11 bases of the junction unmatched. Germline lookup yields CDR1 GTSNPN and CDR2 SVGIG (reference sequence). CDR3 length: 15 residues. The CDR3 coding sequence is TGTGCCTGGGGATTAGCGGGGGCCCGAGGCGGGGAGCTGTTTTTT. This translates into CAWGLAGARGGELFF.

Ten or more counts support this clonotype. The chain uses TRBV28 and TRBJ2-1, with D perhaps matching TRBD1 or TRBD2 (5 bases each). Trimming cost V 5 bases and J 15 bases, with 20 bases left between them. The CDR3 is made up of 13 amino acids. Germline V gene data show CDR1 as MDHEN and CDR2 as SYDVKM. CDR3 protein: CASSLGTLFEGFF. In DNA, the CDR3 is TGTGCCAGCAGTCTGGGGACCTTATTCGAGGGGTTCTTC.

The sample holds many counts of this clonotype. This sequence joins TRBV7-3 and TRBJ2-5; D possibly matches TRBD1 or TRBD2 (5 bases each). CDR1 is SGHTA and CDR2 is FQGTGA in the germline V gene. This CDR3 is 14 amino acids long. Trimming took 6 bases from V and 5 from J, leaving 16 bases between them. CDR3 sequence: CASSTGLPSETQYF. The CDR3 nucleotides read TGTGCCAGCAGTACAGGACTCCCCTCGGAGACCCAGTACTTC.

This clonotype was picked up many times. The chain combines TRBV12-3 or TRBV12-4 with TRBJ1-4; D ambiguous. CDR3 size: 13 residues. V was cut by 2 bases and J by 3 bases, with 4 bases left in between. CDR3 residues: CASSLSPNEKLFF. CDR3 coding DNA: TGTGCCAGCAGTTTAAGCCCTAATGAAAAACTGTTTTTT.

The CDR3 region has the DNA TGTGCCAGCAGTTTATCTCCCAATAACGAGCAGTACTTC. Protein sequence: CASSLSPNNEQYF. This chain connects TRBV28 to TRBJ2-7; D not certain. In germline, CDR1 is MDHEN, CDR2 SYDVKM. There are 13 residues in the CDR3. Trimming took 1 base from V and 5 from J, leaving 9 bases between them.

The DNA for the CDR3 is TGTGCCAGCAGCTCTGGACAGGGGGCCGGTTCACCCCTCCACTTT. It yields the protein CASSSGQGAGSPLHF. The J gene is TRBJ1-6, the V gene TRBV7-3; 11 positions match TRBD1. The CDR3 loop spans 15 amino acids. The V gene end was trimmed by 4 bases and the J gene end by 9 bases; junction bases not matched to a gene: 5. Germline V gene sequence: CDR1 SGHTA, CDR2 FQGTGA. Full variable domain (missing parts from reference TRBV7-3 and TRBJ1-6): GAGVSQTPSNKVTEKGKYVELRCDPISGHTALYWYRQSLGQGPEFLIYFQGTGAADDSGLPNDRFFAVRPEGSVSTLKIQRTERGDSAVYLCASSSGQGAGSPLHFGNGTRLTVT.

This clonotype was found many times. The V and J genes are TRBV19 and TRBJ2-5; no clear D gene. V lost 1 base and J 1 base, leaving 10 bases between the germline ends. Germline assignment: CDR1 LNHDA and CDR2 SQIVND (reference sequence). The CDR3 length is 15 residues. The CDR3 protein is CASSIGFGPQETQYF. The CDR3 coding sequence is TGTGCCAGTAGTATAGGCTTCGGGCCCCAAGAGACCCAGTACTTC.

The chain links TRBV28 to TRBJ2-5; TRBD2 matches at 11 bases. The CDR3 has 18 amino acids. The V gene's germline CDR1 is MDHEN and CDR2 SYDVKM. The V segment lost 6 bases and the J segment 1 base; nucleotides outside the gene matches: 13. The CDR3 is CASSPSPLAGVLQETQYF. In nucleotides, the CDR3 is TGTGCCAGCAGCCCCTCCCCACTAGCGGGGGTCCTCCAAGAGACCCAGTACTTC.

With regard to this clonotype: One junction end disagrees with the germline gene, perhaps due to a read error. The chain is built from TRBV12-5 and TRBJ2-2; either TRBD1 or TRBD2 may fit D (5 bases each). CDR3 length equals 15 residues. Germline CDR1 LGHNT, CDR2 FRNRAP. The CDR3 nucleotides read TGTGCTAGTGGCCCGCCGGGACCTGCGACCGGGGAGCTGTCTTTT. Translated, it gives CASGPPGPATGELSF.

This clonotype was detected many times. This chain connects TRBV24-1 to TRBJ2-5, with TRBD1 matching 9 bases. Germline loops: CDR1 KGHDR, CDR2 SFDVKD. V was clipped by 4 bases and J by 5 bases; unmatched bases: 10. The CDR3 spans 16 residues. As DNA, the CDR3 is TGTGCCACCAGTGACCCGGACAGGGGACGCCGGGAGACCCAGTACTTC. This translates into CATSDPDRGRRETQYF.

This clonotype was recorded a few times. A much larger clone lies one base from this, so it may be a read error. The J gene is TRBJ1-4, the V gene TRBV7-8; TRBD1 agrees at 10 bases. V gave up 5 bases and J gave up 6 bases; unmatched junction bases: 3. CDR3 length: 14 amino acids. CDR1 and CDR2 (germline): SGHVS, FQNEAQ. CDR3 DNA sequence: TGTGCCAGCAGCAAAGGACAGGGGGATGAAAAACTGTTTTTT. Translation: CASSKGQGDEKLFF.

This clonotype was observed at least ten times. V and J are TRBV20-1 and TRBJ2-3; TRBD2 matches 10 bases. The germline V gene encodes CDR1 DFQATT and CDR2 SNEGSKA (reference sequence). The ends lost 8 bases at V and 5 bases at J; junction bases unmatched: 16. The CDR3 runs 16 residues. The CDR3 loop is CSRAARGASGRDTQYF. The CDR3 DNA sequence: TGCAGTAGAGCGGCCCGCGGGGCTAGCGGGAGAGATACGCAGTATTTT.

This clonotype was seen ten or more times. This chain uses TRBV29-1 with TRBJ2-1; D remains unclear. This CDR3 is built from 14 residues. Germline CDR1 SQVTM, CDR2 ANQGSEA. The germline V and J ends were trimmed by 4 bases and 4 bases, with 14 bases remaining between them. The CDR3 loop is CSVVVRALYNEQFF. The CDR3 DNA follows: TGCAGCGTTGTTGTCAGAGCACTGTACAATGAGCAGTTCTTC.

This clonotype was detected many times. This sequence joins TRBV12-5 and TRBJ2-7; D perhaps matches TRBD2 (6 bases). This CDR3 spans 13 amino acids. The ends were cut back, 6 bases at V and 4 bases at J, with 13 bases in the middle. CDR1 and CDR2 (germline): LGHNT, FRNRAP. This chain's CDR3 is CASGPGTDYEQYF. DNA of the CDR3: TGTGCTAGTGGGCCCGGGACTGATTACGAGCAGTACTTC.

In its sample, this clonotype was seen many times. The chain uses TRBV20-1 and TRBJ2-3, with D unclear. The CDR3 contains 13 residues. Germline V CDR1 and CDR2: DFQATT, SNEGSKA (reference sequence). Trimming took off 1 base at V and 6 bases at J, with 11 bases between the two ends. Here the CDR3 reads CSARGRPYDTQYF. The CDR3, as DNA: TGCAGTGCTAGAGGCCGACCCTATGATACGCAGTATTTT.

A few counts support this clonotype. The chain couples TRBV7-2 to TRBJ2-3, with 14 bases lining up with TRBD2. This CDR3 is 18 amino acids long. The germline V gene has CDR1 SGHTA and CDR2 FQGNSA. Trimming at V came to 3 bases and at J to 7 bases, leaving 12 bases not matched to a gene. The CDR3 here is CASSLGGTSGGLMHTQYF. The CDR3 nucleotides are TGTGCCAGCAGCTTGGGCGGGACTAGCGGGGGCCTCATGCATACGCAGTATTTT.

The gene calls are TRBV6-6 and TRBJ1-2; no reliable D call. Germline values: CDR1 MNHNY, CDR2 SVGAGI (reference sequence). The CDR3 is 15 amino acids. The germline V and J ends were trimmed by 0 bases and 10 bases, with 18 bases remaining between them. The CDR3 nucleotides are TGTGCCAGCAGTTACTCCATAGGACCGAGGGATGACTACACCTTC. Its protein is CASSYSIGPRDDYTF.

In its sample, this clonotype was seen many times. The V call is TRBV28, the J call TRBJ2-1, with TRBD2 matching 7 bases. V lost 6 bases to trimming and J lost 5 bases; unmatched junction nucleotides: 7. The CDR3 is made up of 14 amino acids. Germline-derived CDR1 and CDR2 are MDHEN and SYDVKM. CDR3 amino acids: CASRMGGFHNEQFF. CDR3 nucleotide sequence: TGTGCCAGCAGGATGGGGGGGTTTCACAATGAGCAGTTCTTC.

This clonotype was found many times. The V gene is TRBV28, the J gene TRBJ2-1; D is uncertain. The CDR3 extends over 16 amino acids. The V and J ends lost 4 bases and 0 bases respectively, with 13 bases between them. The germline CDR1 and CDR2 sequences are MDHEN and SYDVKM. The CDR3, as DNA: TGTGCCAGCAGTTCAAGGGCCCGGAGCTCCTACAATGAGCAGTTCTTC. Translating it yields CASSSRARSSYNEQFF.

The table lists this clonotype with many counts. The rearrangement joins TRBV6-1 to TRBJ2-2, with D possibly matching TRBD2 (5 bases). CDR1 is MNHNS, CDR2 SASEGT, per germline. V lost 7 bases and J lost 1, with 13 bases in between. CDR3 length equals 15 residues. The CDR3 reads CASTVTDLNTGELFF. As DNA, the CDR3 is TGTGCCAGCACCGTAACGGACTTGAACACCGGGGAGCTGTTTTTT.

This clonotype was seen at least ten times. The chain joins TRBV3-1 to TRBJ1-5; 7 bases align to TRBD1. The CDR3 runs to 16 residues. With V trimmed by 2 bases and J by 3 bases, 7 bases remained unmatched. The germline CDR1 and CDR2 sequences are LGHDT and YNNKEL (reference sequence). The chain's CDR3 is CASSQNPGQINQPQHF. DNA of the CDR3: TGTGCCAGCAGCCAAAATCCGGGACAGATCAATCAGCCCCAGCATTTT.